This T cell receptor (beta chain) was captured in a study of T cell repertoires in cytomegalovirus infection. A word on this clonotype: Its antigen is not identified.

Notes on the study in general: Cumulated frequencies of public TCR beta families served to identify carriers of CMV plus the relevant HLA.

The CDR3 length is 17 residues. Per the germline V gene, CDR1 is SGHNT and CDR2 is YYREEE (reference sequence). Trimming pared 0 bases from V and 3 bases from J, leaving 19 bases between. In TCRdb, the reads were re-called with MiXCR into one record per CDR3 protein. The repertoire holds 900,000 to 950,000 distinct CDR3 sequences, with approximately 31% as singletons. The chain has TRBV5-4 and TRBJ2-7; possibly TRBD2 for D (7 bases). The receptor was isolated from a human donor in good health (CMV status not recorded). Some clones in this sample may be carry-over from other donors' samples. This specimen consisted of cultured CD8+ T cells from PBMCs, obtained from culture after CMV antigen stimulation. CDR3 sequence (DNA): TGTGCCAGCAGCTTGGAGGGGGGGGGGCTAGCGGACTACGAGCAGTACTTC. Translated, it gives CASSLEGGGLADYEQYF.